This T cell receptor beta chain was sequenced for a study of blood T cell repertoires in COVID-19. Study details: There were acute and convalescent COVID-19 samples, and they came from the United States, Italy and Spain. T cells, B-cell-depleted T cells, or PBMCs supplied cDNA or gDNA.

The CDR3 sequence is 13 residues long. V was shortened by 7 bases and J by 3 bases, with 10 bases between the two germline ends. From germline, CDR1 is LNHDA and CDR2 SQIVND (reference sequence). Authors' data handling: Amplified reference gene primers provided the basis for estimating nucleated cell counts. Assay: immunoSEQ multiplex PCR; the TCRdb copy retains only in-frame clones and omits some. V, J and clone size derive from that table, while D and trimming were established from the DNA sequence. The table records tens of thousands of clones, over 80% of them present only once. The sequence came from a man aged 45 to 65 with acute or convalescent COVID-19. This rearrangement joins TRBV19 to TRBJ1-5, with D possibly matching TRBD1 (5 bases). The sequenced material came from peripheral blood. CDR3: CASIQGFNQPQHF. CDR3 bases: TGTGCCAGTATTCAGGGTTTCAATCAGCCCCAGCATTTT.